This T cell receptor beta chain was sequenced in a study of identical twins. Turning to this clonotype: As yet, its antigen is unknown.

The CDR3 covers 16 residues. V lost 2 bases and J lost 1, with 15 bases in between. The germline gives CDR1 MNHEY, CDR2 SVGEGT. Template switching introduced a universal primer site, and the cDNA bore unique molecular identifiers. Each CDR3 protein is one row after TCRdb ran MiXCR on the 5' RACE reads. In the table there are 250,000 or so distinct CDR3 sequences, about 8% of which are singletons. The study, taken as a whole, reports: Excess low generation probability was seen in twin-shared out-of-frame alpha sequences. The abundant beta clonotypes from cord blood had fewer insertions, and memory repertoires had none of this. Diverse VJ usage suggested most zero-insertion clonotypes were not invariant T cells.

These data also formed part of another study, on yellow fever vaccine responses in identical twins.

The rearrangement uses TRBV6-2 or TRBV6-3 and TRBJ2-7, with no clear D. The specimen sequenced was CD8+ T cells sorted from blood. The sequence was obtained from a woman aged 18-29 years in good health. This chain's CDR3 is CASSYSNQAPSYEQYF. CDR3 nucleotide sequence: TGTGCCAGCAGTTACAGTAATCAGGCCCCGTCCTACGAGCAGTACTTC.